This is a list of T cell receptor beta chains from one sample in a study of TIL therapy for anti-PD-1-resistant metastatic lung cancer. Sequencing used immunoSEQ multiplex PCR; TCRdb keeps in-frame clones, though not all of them. The sample shows approximately 50,000 clones, roughly 77% of them seen only once. Specimen: blood, collected at baseline. These TCRs come from a person between 25 and 80 years old with non-small cell lung cancer. Each CDR3 is given with its conserved first and last residue. The D gene is left open where the match is weak. Size is stated for part of the rows, as once, few or many counts, or as a class when the clone is expanded.

>TRBV28|.|.|TRBJ1-1
CASSQYTEAFF
TGTGCCAGCAGTCAATACACTGAAGCTTTCTTT
>TRBV19|.|.|TRBJ2-3
CASRPSLAATQYF
TGTGCCAGTAGGCCCTCACTAGCAGCCACGCAGTATTTT
>TRBV5-1|.|few|TRBJ2-7
CASSFEGYEQYF
TGCGCCAGCAGCTTCGAAGGCTACGAGCAGTACTTC
>TRBV7-2|.|.|TRBJ2-2
CASSLASGGTGELFF
TGTGCCAGCAGCTTAGCCAGCGGAGGCACCGGGGAGCTGTTTTTT
>TRBV5-1|.|once|TRBJ2-4
CASSLGEGRNIQYF
TGCGCCAGCAGCTTGGGCGAAGGCCGAAACATTCAGTACTTC
>TRBV5-5|.|.|TRBJ1-6
CASSLGMLDNSPLHF
TGTGCCAGCAGCTTGGGAATGTTAGATAATTCACCCCTCCACTTT
>TRBV19|TRBD2|.|TRBJ2-7
CASSKLTGTMVNEQYF
TGTGCCAGTAGCAAATTAACCGGGACTATGGTGAACGAGCAGTACTTC
>TRBV19|.|few|TRBJ2-7
CASSMGIGYEQYF
TGTGCCAGTTCTATGGGAATAGGTTACGAGCAGTACTTC
>TRBV4-3|TRBD1|.|TRBJ2-3
CASSQDPQGASTDTQYF
TGCGCCAGCAGCCAAGATCCGCAGGGGGCCTCCACAGATACGCAGTATTTT
>TRBV4-2|TRBD2|.|TRBJ2-7
CASSLGLAGVSEQYF
TGTGCCAGCAGCCTCGGACTAGCGGGAGTGTCCGAGCAGTACTTC
>TRBV6-5|.|.|TRBJ2-2
CASSHTNTGELFF
TGTGCCAGCAGTCACACTAACACCGGGGAGCTGTTTTTT
>TRBV24-1|.|few|TRBJ2-2
CATSDRTVGELFF
TGTGCCACCAGTGACCGGACAGTCGGGGAGCTGTTTTTT
>TRBV6-5|.|once|TRBJ2-7
CASSYGRGVIEQYF
TGTGCCAGCAGTTACGGGAGGGGGGTGATCGAGCAGTACTTC
>TRBV3-1/TRBV3-2|.|.|TRBJ1-4
CASSQAGAGNEKLFF
TGTGCCAGCAGCCAAGCGGGCGCGGGTAATGAAAAACTGTTTTTT
>TRBV6-5|.|.|TRBJ2-7
CASRQLRDNSYEQYF
TGTGCCAGCAGGCAGCTCCGGGACAACTCCTACGAGCAGTACTTC
>TRBV7-6|TRBD2|.|TRBJ2-3
CASSLEASGARDTQYF
TGTGCCAGCAGCTTAGAAGCTAGCGGGGCAAGGGATACGCAGTATTTT
>TRBV27|.|few|TRBJ1-2
CATRPGAINYGYTF
TGTGCCACCCGACCCGGGGCGATTAACTATGGCTACACCTTC
>TRBV19|.|.|TRBJ2-7
CASSIGVFSYEQYF
TGTGCCAGTAGTATTGGGGTCTTTTCCTACGAGCAGTACTTC
>TRBV11-2|TRBD1|.|TRBJ2-1
CASSDTGGSEQFF
TGTGCCAGCAGCGATACAGGGGGGTCTGAGCAGTTCTTC
>TRBV11-2|.|.|TRBJ2-5
CASSLEWSREETQYF
TGTGCCAGCAGCTTAGAGTGGAGCAGGGAAGAGACCCAGTACTTC
>TRBV11-3|TRBD2|.|TRBJ2-1
CASSPGGGPLPEQFF
TGTGCCAGCAGCCCCGGGGGGGGCCCCCTCCCTGAGCAGTTCTTC
>TRBV9|.|.|TRBJ1-6
CASSANSQTTLYSPLHF
TGTGCCAGCAGCGCCAACAGCCAAACGACTCTTTATTCACCCCTCCACTTT
>TRBV10-3|.|.|TRBJ2-1
CAISAGVSYNEQFF
TGTGCCATCAGTGCAGGGGTGTCCTACAATGAGCAGTTCTTC
>TRBV11-2|.|.|TRBJ2-3
CASSLLLGTDTQYF
TGTGCCAGCAGCTTACTCCTAGGCACAGATACGCAGTATTTT
>TRBV27|.|.|TRBJ2-1
CASSPRIGLENNEQFF
TGTGCCAGCAGCCCGCGTATCGGATTAGAAAACAATGAGCAGTTCTTC
>TRBV7-2|TRBD1|once|TRBJ2-7
CASRPRDRAYEQYF
TGTGCCAGCAGACCCCGGGACAGGGCCTACGAGCAGTACTTC
>TRBV19|.|.|TRBJ1-5
CASRSGNNNQPQHF
TGTGCCAGTAGAAGCGGGAACAACAATCAGCCCCAGCATTTT
>TRBV11-2|TRBD2|.|TRBJ2-7
CASNPVGLASHWSSYEQYF
TGTGCCAGCAACCCCGTGGGACTAGCGTCTCATTGGAGCTCCTACGAGCAGTACTTC
>TRBV20-1|.|.|TRBJ2-2
CSARIRGELFF
TGCAGTGCTAGGATTCGCGGGGAGCTGTTTTTT
>TRBV12-3/TRBV12-4|.|.|TRBJ1-2
CACRGDAGGYTF
TGTGCCTGCCGAGGGGACGCGGGGGGCTACACCTTC
>TRBV5-4|.|.|TRBJ2-5
CASSFNGRGAVETQYF
TGTGCCAGCAGCTTCAATGGCCGGGGGGCCGTAGAGACCCAGTACTTC
>TRBV7-9|.|.|TRBJ2-1
CASSLGGHTNNEQFF
TGTGCCAGCAGCTTGGGGGGACATACAAACAATGAGCAGTTCTTC
>TRBV7-9|.|.|TRBJ1-6
CASSPREALNSPLHF
TGTGCCAGCAGCCCCCGGGAGGCGCTCAATTCACCCCTCCACTTT
>TRBV7-9|.|.|TRBJ1-2
CASSLIDLGYTF
TGTGCCAGCAGCCTTATAGATCTGGGCTACACCTTC
>TRBV7-3|.|.|TRBJ1-1
CASSPTGPGTEAFF
TGTGCCAGCAGCCCTACAGGGCCGGGGACTGAAGCTTTCTTT
>TRBV5-1|TRBD1|.|TRBJ1-4
CASRDRGQGNEKLFF
TGCGCCAGCAGGGACAGGGGACAGGGTAATGAAAAACTGTTTTTT
>TRBV5-1|.|.|TRBJ2-7
CASSLGGAEQYF
TGCGCCAGCAGCCTAGGGGGGGCTGAGCAGTACTTC
>TRBV24-1|.|.|TRBJ2-5
CATSDDGRLGRRETQYF
TGTGCCACCAGTGATGATGGTCGACTGGGGCGCAGAGAGACCCAGTACTTC
>TRBV7-9|.|.|TRBJ2-7
CASSQGHEQYF
TGTGCCAGCAGCCAGGGTCACGAGCAGTACTTC
>TRBV25-1|.|.|TRBJ1-1
CASRVEGRQAFF
TGTGCCAGCAGGGTCGAAGGGAGGCAAGCTTTCTTT
>TRBV29-1|TRBD2|.|TRBJ2-7
CSVVGAAGGPYEQYF
TGCAGCGTTGTCGGGGCGGCGGGGGGACCCTACGAGCAGTACTTC
>TRBV19|TRBD1|.|TRBJ1-5
CASSMDRGSNQPQHF
TGTGCCAGTAGTATGGACAGGGGGTCAAATCAGCCCCAGCATTTT
>TRBV27|TRBD1|.|TRBJ2-1
CASSLGQGLRDRFF
TGTGCCAGCAGTCTGGGACAGGGGTTAAGAGATCGGTTCTTC
>TRBV6-2/TRBV6-3|.|.|TRBJ1-5
CASSAGRKNSQPQHF
TGTGCCAGCAGTGCGGGACGAAAAAATAGTCAGCCCCAGCATTTT
>TRBV5-1|TRBD2|.|TRBJ2-7
CASSLMGLEQDEQYF
TGCGCCAGCAGCTTGATGGGACTAGAGCAGGACGAGCAGTACTTC
>TRBV6-2/TRBV6-3|TRBD1|once|TRBJ2-2
CASNPTGGADGELFF
TGTGCCAGCAACCCAACAGGGGGCGCGGACGGGGAGCTGTTTTTT
>TRBV14|TRBD1|.|TRBJ1-4
CASSHLPGQDEKLFF
TGTGCCAGCAGCCACCTACCGGGACAGGATGAAAAACTGTTTTTT
>TRBV28|TRBD1|.|TRBJ1-2
CASSHDRGATYGYTF
TGTGCCAGCAGTCACGACAGGGGGGCGACTTATGGCTACACCTTC
>TRBV28|TRBD1|.|TRBJ1-6
CATTRDRPTPLHF
TGTGCCACCACCCGGGACAGGCCAACACCCCTCCACTTT
>TRBV7-9|.|.|TRBJ1-1
CASSSRLQVNTEAFF
TGTGCCAGCAGCTCCAGGCTGCAGGTGAACACTGAAGCTTTCTTT
>TRBV3-1/TRBV3-2|.|few|TRBJ1-6
CASSPNDIRNSPLHF
TGTGCCAGCAGCCCGAATGACATTCGAAATTCACCCCTCCACTTT
>TRBV30|TRBD1|.|TRBJ1-3
CAWSSIQGQRSENTIYF
TGTGCCTGGAGTTCGATACAGGGGCAACGCAGTGAAAACACCATATATTTT